The present T cell receptor (beta chain) was sequenced within a study of human T cells and chemical hapten exposure (dated by TCRdb to about 2021). Notes on the research overall: For sensitization, 2% DPC in acetone was applied to a roughly 2 cm by roughly 2 cm area of upper inner arm skin. Throughout the roughly 24-week study period, patients were also given weekly therapeutic DPC doses on the scalp. Patch testing on the upper back used Finn chambers containing 0.01% DPC, with scoring done after 6 days according to International Contact Dermatitis Research Group standards. Most of the patients in the cohort were female, and the cohort covered alopecia areata with under or over 50% scalp involvement, alopecia totalis and alopecia universalis. Libraries were combined into a pool for sequencing, and differences in TCR yield between samples came mainly from small differences in library volumes within the pool. This study followed changes in the peripheral blood TCR repertoire in vivo during primary and secondary sensitization of alopecia patients to the hapten diphenylcyclopropenone (DPC). Blood samples were taken from patients before sensitization (week 0) and at 2, 6 and about 24 weeks after DPC sensitization. Blood for TCR sequencing was provided by twenty-nine alopecia patients at one to four time points (pre-sensitization, 2, 6 and 24 weeks).

V is cut back by 0 bases and J by 9 bases, with 8 bases in the junction unmatched. The germline V gene (reference sequence) provides CDR1 SGHKS and CDR2 YYEKEE. The CDR3 contains 15 residues, cysteine and phenylalanine counted. Only the CDR3 part of the read is kept: 45 bases, read in frame from the first base. As concerns this clonotype: Its antigen specificity is not known. Per-base quality was not reported, and no clone a single base away is much larger than it.

Overall study outcomes, separate from this receptor: Significantly more large CDR3 similarity clusters were formed by expanded TCRs than by pre-sensitization or healthy control sets, consistent with antigen-driven responses. The number of PT1 expanded TCRs positively correlated with patch test score, significant at thresholds 8, 16 and 32 but not 4. Because all patients had alopecia, a presumed autoimmune disease, the immune response of the patients might differ from that of healthy individuals. No change with DPC sensitization was found in the number of TCRs above 1 in 1000 frequency, and no evidence of global repertoire structure alterations was found. Repeated subsampling changed both the strength of the expansion versus patch-test correlation and the threshold at which that correlation became significant.

The library was produced with RACE. The data were produced on a NextSeq 500. During library preparation, unique molecular identifiers were attached to individual cDNA molecules so that TCRs could be counted quantitatively and reproducibly. For every blood RNA sample, sequencing covered both the TCR alpha and TCR beta chains. The published analysis was carried out like this. A median of roughly 98,000 TCRs per sample was observed, with a range of roughly 23,224 to 750,000. V, J and CDR3 annotation of the TCR reads was carried out using the Decombinator software suite. For PS versus PT1 abundance plots, all samples were subsampled to the same number of TCRs (28,000). TCRs were defined as expanded if absent before sensitization and observed at least eight times at the 2-week time point. Using fastp trimming at Q25 and MiXCR clonotype assembly, TCRdb reanalyzed the public sequencing data and kept in-frame beta chains. CDR3 protein duplicates are merged, each entry listing the most common genes and DNA. What appears here as the V and J calls and clone size reflects TCRdb's work, not the paper's. Counted in this sample were around 120,000 distinct CDR3 sequences; approximately 13% of them appeared once. The ten most abundant clones make up 2.5% to 3% of the sample.

The time point label, read with the paper, signifies: pre-sensitization, week 0. This specimen's treatment or condition label, interpreted: therapeutic diphenylcyclopropenone sensitization with weekly scalp DPC. At every patch-test visit, the blood draw took place before the patch test was put on. Eligible patients were aged 18 to 70, diagnosed with alopecia, deemed suitable for DPC therapy, and excluded if pregnant. Total RNA was extracted from unfractionated whole blood collected in Tempus Blood RNA tubes. The sample here was whole blood, taken in connection with sensitization to the hapten diphenylcyclopropenone (DPC). This receptor chain uses TRBV5-5 and TRBJ2-1; TRBD1 fits 8 bases in the junction. The receptor was derived from a woman aged 18-35 years with alopecia areata. Some clones in this sample may be carry-over from other donors' samples. The DNA sequence is as follows: TGTGCCAGCAGCTTGGGGCAGGGGGCTACCGCTGAGCAGTTCTTC. This codes for CASSLGQGATAEQFF.